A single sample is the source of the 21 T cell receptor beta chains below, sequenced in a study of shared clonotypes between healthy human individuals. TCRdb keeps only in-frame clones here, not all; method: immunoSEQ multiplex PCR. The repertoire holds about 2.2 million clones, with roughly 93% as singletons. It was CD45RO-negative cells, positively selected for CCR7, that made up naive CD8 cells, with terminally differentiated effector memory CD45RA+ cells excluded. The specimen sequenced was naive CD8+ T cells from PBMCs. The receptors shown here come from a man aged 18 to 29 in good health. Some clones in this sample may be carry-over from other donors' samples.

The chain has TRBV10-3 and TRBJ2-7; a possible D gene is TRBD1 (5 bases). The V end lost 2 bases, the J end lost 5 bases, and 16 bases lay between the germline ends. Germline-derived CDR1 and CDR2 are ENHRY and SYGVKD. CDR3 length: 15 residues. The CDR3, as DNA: TGTGCCATCAGTGAGCCGCAACAGGTTAAGGACGAGCAGTACTTC. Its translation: CAISEPQQVKDEQYF.

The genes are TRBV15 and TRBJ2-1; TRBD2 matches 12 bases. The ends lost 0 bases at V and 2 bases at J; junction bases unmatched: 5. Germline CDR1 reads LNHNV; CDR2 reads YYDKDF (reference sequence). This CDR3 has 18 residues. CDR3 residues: CATSREWASGRAYNEQFF. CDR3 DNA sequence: TGTGCCACCAGCAGAGAGTGGGCTAGCGGGAGGGCCTACAATGAGCAGTTCTTC.

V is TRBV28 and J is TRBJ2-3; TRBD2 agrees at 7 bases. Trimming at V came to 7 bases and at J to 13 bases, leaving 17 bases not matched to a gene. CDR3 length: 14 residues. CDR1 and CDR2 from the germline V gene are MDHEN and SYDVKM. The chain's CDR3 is CASTARGRTSQKYF. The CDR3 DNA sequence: TGTGCCAGCACGGCCCGGGGTCGGACTAGTCAAAAGTATTTT.

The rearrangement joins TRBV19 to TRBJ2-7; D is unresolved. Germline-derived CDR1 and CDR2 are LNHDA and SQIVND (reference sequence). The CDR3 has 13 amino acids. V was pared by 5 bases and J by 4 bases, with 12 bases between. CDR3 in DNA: TGTGCCAGTAGTCCACGATTGTTATACGAGCAGTACTTC. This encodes CASSPRLLYEQYF.

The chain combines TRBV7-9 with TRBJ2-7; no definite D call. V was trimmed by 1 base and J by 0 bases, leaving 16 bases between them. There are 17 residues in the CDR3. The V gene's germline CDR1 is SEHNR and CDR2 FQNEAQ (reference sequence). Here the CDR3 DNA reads TGTGCCAGCAGCTTAGTCCTAGGCCGCCCGAGCTCCTACGAGCAGTACTTC. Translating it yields CASSLVLGRPSSYEQYF.

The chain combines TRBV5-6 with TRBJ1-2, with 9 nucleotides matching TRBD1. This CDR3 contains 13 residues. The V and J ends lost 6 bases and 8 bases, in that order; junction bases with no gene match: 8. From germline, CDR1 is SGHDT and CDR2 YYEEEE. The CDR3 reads CASKTQGAPGYTF. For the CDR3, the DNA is TGTGCCAGCAAGACACAGGGGGCGCCCGGCTACACCTTC.

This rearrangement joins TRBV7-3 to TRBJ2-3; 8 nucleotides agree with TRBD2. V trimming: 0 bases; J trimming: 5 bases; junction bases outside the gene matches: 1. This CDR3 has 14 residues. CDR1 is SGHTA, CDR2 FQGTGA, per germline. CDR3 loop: CASSLTAGEDTQYF. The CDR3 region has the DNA TGTGCCAGCAGCTTAACAGCGGGAGAAGATACGCAGTATTTT.

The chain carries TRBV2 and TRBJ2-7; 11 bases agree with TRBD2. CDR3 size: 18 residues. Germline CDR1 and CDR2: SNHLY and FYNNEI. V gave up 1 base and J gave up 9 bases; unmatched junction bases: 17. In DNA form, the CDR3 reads TGTGCCAGCAGTGAAGGACGACTAGCGGGGCCAACCAACGTGGGGCAGTACTTC. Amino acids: CASSEGRLAGPTNVGQYF.

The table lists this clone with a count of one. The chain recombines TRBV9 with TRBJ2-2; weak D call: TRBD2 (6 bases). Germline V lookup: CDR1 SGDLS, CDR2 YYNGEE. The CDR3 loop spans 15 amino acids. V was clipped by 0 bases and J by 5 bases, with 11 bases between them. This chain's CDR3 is CASSVAGRGTGELFF. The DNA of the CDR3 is TGTGCCAGCAGCGTAGCCGGGAGAGGAACCGGGGAGCTGTTTTTT.

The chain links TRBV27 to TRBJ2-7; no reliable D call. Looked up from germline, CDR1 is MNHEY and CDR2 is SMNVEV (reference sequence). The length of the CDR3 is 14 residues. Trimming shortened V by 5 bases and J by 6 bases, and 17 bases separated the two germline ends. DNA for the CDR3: TGTGCCAGCAGTCCAACTTCAACAAGGGCCGAGCAGTACTTC. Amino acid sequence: CASSPTSTRAEQYF.

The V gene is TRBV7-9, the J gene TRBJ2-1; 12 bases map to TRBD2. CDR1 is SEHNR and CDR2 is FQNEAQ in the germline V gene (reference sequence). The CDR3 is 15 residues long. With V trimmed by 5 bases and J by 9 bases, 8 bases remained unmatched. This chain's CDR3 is CASSTERLAGVEQFF. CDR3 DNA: TGTGCCAGCAGCACAGAAAGACTAGCGGGAGTTGAGCAGTTCTTC.

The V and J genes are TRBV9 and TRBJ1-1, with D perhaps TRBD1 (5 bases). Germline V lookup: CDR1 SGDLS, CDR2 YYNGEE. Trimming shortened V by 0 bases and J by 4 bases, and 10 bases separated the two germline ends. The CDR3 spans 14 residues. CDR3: CASSVAGGSTEAFF. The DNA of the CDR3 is TGTGCCAGCAGCGTAGCGGGGGGAAGCACTGAAGCTTTCTTT.

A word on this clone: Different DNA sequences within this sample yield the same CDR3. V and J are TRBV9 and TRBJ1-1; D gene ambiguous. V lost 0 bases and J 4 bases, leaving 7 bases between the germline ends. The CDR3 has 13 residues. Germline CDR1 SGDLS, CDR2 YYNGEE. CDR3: CASSVDRGTEAFF. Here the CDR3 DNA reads TGTGCCAGCAGCGTAGATCGCGGCACTGAAGCTTTCTTT.

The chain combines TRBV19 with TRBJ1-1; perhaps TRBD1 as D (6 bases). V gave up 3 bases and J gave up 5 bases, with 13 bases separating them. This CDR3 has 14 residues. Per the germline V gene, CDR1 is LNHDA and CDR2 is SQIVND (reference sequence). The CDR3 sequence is CASSIMKGGTEAFF. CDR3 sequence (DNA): TGTGCCAGTAGTATTATGAAAGGGGGAACTGAAGCTTTCTTT.

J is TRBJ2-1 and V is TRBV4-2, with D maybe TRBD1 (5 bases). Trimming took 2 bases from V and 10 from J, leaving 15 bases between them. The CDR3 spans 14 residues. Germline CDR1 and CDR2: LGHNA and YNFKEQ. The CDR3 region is CASSQQGSGAEQFF. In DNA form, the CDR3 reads TGTGCCAGCAGCCAACAGGGATCTGGCGCCGAGCAGTTCTTC.

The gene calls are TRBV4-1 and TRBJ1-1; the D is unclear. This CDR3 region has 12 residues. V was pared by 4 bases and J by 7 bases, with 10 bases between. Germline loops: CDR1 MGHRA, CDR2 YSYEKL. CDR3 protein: CASSLRANEAFF. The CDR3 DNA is TGCGCCAGCAGCCTACGGGCAAATGAAGCTTTCTTT.

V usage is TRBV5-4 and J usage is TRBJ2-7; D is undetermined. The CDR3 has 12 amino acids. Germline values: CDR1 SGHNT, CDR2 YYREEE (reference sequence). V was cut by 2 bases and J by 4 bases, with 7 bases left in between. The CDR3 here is CASSFDRYEQYF. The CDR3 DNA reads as TGTGCCAGCAGCTTTGACCGTTACGAGCAGTACTTC.

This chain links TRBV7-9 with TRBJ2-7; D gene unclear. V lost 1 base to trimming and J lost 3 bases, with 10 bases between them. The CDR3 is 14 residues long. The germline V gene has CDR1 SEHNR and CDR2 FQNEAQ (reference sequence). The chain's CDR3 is CASSLGYRDYEQYF. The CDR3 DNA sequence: TGTGCCAGCAGCTTAGGGTACCGAGACTACGAGCAGTACTTC.

This CDR3 reads CASSLVNSASSYNEQFF. The CDR3, as DNA: TGCGCCAGCAGCTTGGTAAATAGCGCGAGCTCCTACAATGAGCAGTTCTTC. This chain joins TRBV5-1 and TRBJ2-1, with D possibly being TRBD2 (5 bases). The germline gives CDR1 SGHRS, CDR2 YFSETQ. There are 17 residues in the CDR3. V was trimmed by 0 bases and J by 0 bases, leaving 13 bases between them.

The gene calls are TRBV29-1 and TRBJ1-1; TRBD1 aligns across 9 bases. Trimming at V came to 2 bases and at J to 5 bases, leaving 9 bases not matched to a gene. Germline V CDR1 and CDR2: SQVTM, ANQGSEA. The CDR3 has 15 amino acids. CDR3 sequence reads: CSVETGGAVGTEAFF. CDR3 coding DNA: TGCAGCGTTGAAACAGGGGGCGCGGTTGGGACTGAAGCTTTCTTT.

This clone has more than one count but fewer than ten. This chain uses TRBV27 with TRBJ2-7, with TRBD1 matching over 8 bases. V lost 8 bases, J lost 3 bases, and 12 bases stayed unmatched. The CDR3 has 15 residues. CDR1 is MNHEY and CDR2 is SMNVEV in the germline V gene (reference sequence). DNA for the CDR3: TGTGCCAGCTCTCCCCCCCGAGACAGGGGCTACGAGCAGTACTTC. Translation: CASSPPRDRGYEQYF.